One T cell receptor (beta chain) is described in this entry. Its antigen target is currently unknown. It has no much larger one-base neighbor in the sample; base qualities were not kept. This sample was taken from a study of control samples from healthy donors and cancer patients (dated by TCRdb to 2018 to 2021). V is pared back by 4 bases and J by 3 bases, with 12 bases lying between the germline termini. CDR1 and CDR2, per the germline V gene, are MGHRA and YSYEKL. Spanning cysteine to phenylalanine, the CDR3 consists of 14 amino acids. Here the CDR3 DNA is all that survives: 42 bases in frame from base 1. The library was prepared using the immunoSEQ multiplex PCR assay. TCRdb mirrors the immuneACCESS table, restricted to in-frame sequences. Some clones are absent from its copies; in checked studies, under half trace to an unresolved V gene, and the reason for the others is unknown. A total of 96,000 or so clones appear in this sample, approximately 93% of them only once. The ten largest clones take up around 8.2% of the sample.

The sequence derives from a young man in good health. What was sequenced was blood. This chain is built from TRBV4-1 and TRBJ1-2; the D gene lacks a confident call. The CDR3 sequence is CASSPGRLDYGYTF. The nucleotide sequence reads as follows: TGCGCCAGCAGCCCCGGTCGGCTCGACTATGGCTACACCTTC.